Below are 5 T cell receptor beta chains sequenced from a single sample in a study. TCRdb reprocessed the 5' RACE reads with MiXCR, giving one entry per CDR3 protein. The data show approximately 31,000 distinct CDR3 sequences, roughly 25% seen once. Sequenced sample: naive CD4+ T cells sorted from a lymph node. The subset denotes: naive CD4+ T cells, CD4+CD45RA+CD25-. These receptor sequences come from a female donor with breast cancer.

The chain employs TRBV27 and TRBJ2-7; D is undetermined. The ends were cut back, 2 bases at V and 2 bases at J, with 10 bases in the middle. The CDR3 has 14 residues. The V gene's germline CDR1 is MNHEY and CDR2 SMNVEV (reference sequence). As DNA, the CDR3 is TGTGCCAGCAGTTTAAAGGGTCCCACCTACGAGCAGTACTTC. This codes for CASSLKGPTYEQYF.

The chain employs TRBV20-1 and TRBJ2-7; D call uncertain. V was pared by 0 bases and J by 5 bases, with 17 bases between. Germline-derived CDR1 and CDR2 are DFQATT and SNEGSKA (reference sequence). This CDR3 spans 15 amino acids. The CDR3 bases are TGCAGTGCTAGAGATGGGTTCCGGGTAGCAAACGAGCAGTACTTC. Protein: CSARDGFRVANEQYF.

The chain links TRBV24-1 to TRBJ2-5; TRBD1 matches 7 bases. CDR1 is KGHDR, CDR2 SFDVKD, per germline. After removal of 5 bases from V and 5 bases from J, the junction contained 7 bases not matched to a gene. There are 14 residues in the CDR3. CDR3 region: CATSVTGVWETQYF. In DNA form, the CDR3 reads TGTGCCACCAGTGTTACAGGGGTTTGGGAGACCCAGTACTTC.

This clonotype was observed a few times. This chain uses TRBV5-1 with TRBJ2-1, with TRBD2 matching over 10 bases. This CDR3 region has 15 residues. The V and J ends lost 5 bases and 7 bases, in that order; junction bases with no gene match: 9. The germline V gene has CDR1 SGHRS and CDR2 YFSETQ. CDR3: CASRVGLAGVNEQFF. As DNA, the CDR3 is TGCGCCAGCAGGGTGGGGCTAGCGGGGGTAAATGAGCAGTTCTTC. Full variable domain (rest looked up from reference TRBV5-1 and TRBJ2-1): KAGVTQTPRYLIKTRGQQVTLSCSPISGHRSVSWYQQTPGQGLQFLFEYFSETQRNKGNFPGRFSGRQFSNSRSEMNVSTLELGDSALYLCASRVGLAGVNEQFFGPGTRLTVL.

The J gene is TRBJ2-1, the V gene TRBV25-1, with 7 bases identical to TRBD2. There are 15 residues in the CDR3. Trimming at V came to 5 bases and at J to 6 bases, leaving 10 bases not matched to a gene. CDR1 and CDR2 from the germline V gene are MGHDK and SYGVNS. The chain's CDR3 is CASSPQVGGFNEQFF. The CDR3 DNA reads as TGTGCCAGCAGTCCCCAGGTGGGAGGGTTCAATGAGCAGTTCTTC.